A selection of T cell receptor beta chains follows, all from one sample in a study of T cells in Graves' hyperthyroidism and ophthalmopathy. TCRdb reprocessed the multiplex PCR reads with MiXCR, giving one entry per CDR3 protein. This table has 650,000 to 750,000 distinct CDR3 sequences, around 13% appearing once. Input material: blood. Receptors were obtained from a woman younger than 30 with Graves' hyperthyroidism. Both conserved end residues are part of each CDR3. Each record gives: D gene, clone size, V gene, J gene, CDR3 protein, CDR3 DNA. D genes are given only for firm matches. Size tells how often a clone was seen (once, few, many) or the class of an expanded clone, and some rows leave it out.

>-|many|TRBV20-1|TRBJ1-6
CSAPQGPWNSPLHF
TGCAGTGCTCCGCAGGGTCCCTGGAATTCACCCCTCCACTTT
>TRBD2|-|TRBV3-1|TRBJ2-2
CASSQERAGVLLRTGELFF
TGTGCCAGCAGCCAAGAACGAGCGGGAGTATTATTAAGGACCGGGGAGCTGTTTTTT
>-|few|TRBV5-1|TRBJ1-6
CASSLFSQGQSPLHF
TGCGCCAGCAGCTTGTTTTCACAGGGACAATCACCCCTCCACTTT
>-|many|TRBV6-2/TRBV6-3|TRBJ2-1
CASSYLLTQTRTKYNEQFF
TGTGCCAGCAGTTATTTACTGACTCAGACTAGGACGAAGTACAATGAGCAGTTCTTC
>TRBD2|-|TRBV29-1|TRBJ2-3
CSAVAGLDTQYF
TGCAGCGCTGTAGCGGGATTGGATACGCAGTATTTT
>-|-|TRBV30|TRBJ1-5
CAWRGNSNQPQHF
TGTGCCTGGAGGGGTAATAGCAATCAGCCCCAGCATTTT
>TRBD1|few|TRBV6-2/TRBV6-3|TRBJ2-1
CASRPRDRGEKSSYNEQFF
TGTGCCAGCAGGCCCCGGGACAGGGGCGAAAAGAGCTCCTACAATGAGCAGTTCTTC
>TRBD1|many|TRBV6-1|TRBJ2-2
CASREGTGIGTGELFF
TGTGCCAGCAGAGAGGGGACAGGGATCGGCACCGGGGAGCTGTTTTTT
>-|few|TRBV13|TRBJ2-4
CASSSTRFTKNIQYF
TGTGCCAGCAGCTCGACCCGGTTCACCAAAAACATTCAGTACTTC
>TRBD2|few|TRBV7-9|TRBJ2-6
CASSLVGRASGAHSGANVLTF
TGTGCCAGCAGCTTAGTAGGTCGGGCTAGCGGGGCACACTCTGGGGCCAACGTCCTGACTTTC
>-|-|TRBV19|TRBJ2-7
CATGQGETPYEQYF
TGTGCCACTGGCCAGGGCGAGACTCCCTACGAGCAGTACTTC
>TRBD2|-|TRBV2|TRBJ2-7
CASSPSAHINRLAGGPYEQYF
TGTGCCAGCAGCCCCTCCGCCCACATAAACCGACTAGCGGGAGGCCCCTACGAGCAGTACTTC
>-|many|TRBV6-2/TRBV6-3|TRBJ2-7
CASSSSESGYEQYF
TGTGCCAGCAGTTCCAGTGAGAGCGGTTACGAGCAGTACTTC
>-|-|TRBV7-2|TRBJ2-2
CASSVEPATGELFF
TGTGCCAGCAGCGTAGAGCCGGCCACCGGGGAGCTGTTTTTT
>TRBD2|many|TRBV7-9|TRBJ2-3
CATTQSREGSQDTQYF
TGTGCCACTACACAAAGCCGGGAGGGCTCACAAGATACGCAGTATTTT
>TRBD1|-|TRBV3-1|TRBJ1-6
CASSVGGQGNSPLHF
TGTGCCAGCAGCGTAGGGGGACAGGGGAATTCACCCCTCCACTTT
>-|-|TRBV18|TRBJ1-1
CASSRQGTEAFF
TGTGCCAGCTCCCGACAAGGAACTGAAGCTTTCTTT
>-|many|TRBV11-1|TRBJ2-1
CASSFRYTSSYNEQFF
TGTGCCAGCAGCTTCCGATATACGAGCTCCTACAATGAGCAGTTCTTC
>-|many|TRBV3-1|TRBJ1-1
CASSHGTQGLTQMNTEAFF
TGTGCCAGCAGCCACGGAACACAGGGCCTGACTCAGATGAACACTGAAGCTTTCTTT
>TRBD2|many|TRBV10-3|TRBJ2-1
CAISASGGSYNEQFF
TGTGCCATCAGTGCTAGCGGGGGCTCCTACAATGAGCAGTTCTTC
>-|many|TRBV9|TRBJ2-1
CASSVGVRVYNEQFF
TGTGCCAGCAGCGTAGGGGTCAGAGTCTACAATGAGCAGTTCTTC
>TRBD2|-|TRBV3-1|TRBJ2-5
CASLGLAGLQETQYF
TGTGCCAGCTTGGGACTAGCGGGTCTCCAAGAGACCCAGTACTTC
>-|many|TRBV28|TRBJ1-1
CASSPRGKLNTEAFF
TGTGCCAGCAGCCCTAGGGGGAAATTGAACACTGAAGCTTTCTTT
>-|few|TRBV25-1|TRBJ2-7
CASSEYSPVELAEQYF
TGTGCCAGCAGTGAATATAGCCCCGTGGAGTTAGCCGAGCAGTACTTC
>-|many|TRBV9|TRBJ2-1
CASSVGPASSYNEQFF
TGTGCCAGCAGCGTAGGACCCGCGAGCTCCTACAATGAGCAGTTCTTC
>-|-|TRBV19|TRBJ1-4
CASSIFRGTTNEKLFF
TGTGCCAGTAGTATTTTCCGGGGAACAACTAATGAAAAACTGTTTTTT
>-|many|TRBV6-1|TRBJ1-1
CASRTAGGGEAFF
TGTGCCAGCAGAACGGCGGGGGGAGGTGAAGCTTTCTTT
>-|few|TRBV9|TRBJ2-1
CASSVVGDFADSEQFF
TGTGCCAGCAGCGTAGTTGGGGACTTCGCCGATTCTGAGCAGTTCTTC
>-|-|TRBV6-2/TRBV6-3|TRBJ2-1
CASSSLGLVNEQFF
TGTGCCAGCAGTTCCCTAGGACTCGTAAATGAGCAGTTCTTC
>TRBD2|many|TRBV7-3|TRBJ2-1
CASSLTSSGSNEQFF
TGTGCCAGCAGCTTAACCTCTAGCGGGAGTAATGAGCAGTTCTTC
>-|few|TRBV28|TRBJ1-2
CASSQDGWGANGYTF
TGTGCCAGCAGCCAAGACGGGTGGGGGGCCAATGGCTACACCTTC
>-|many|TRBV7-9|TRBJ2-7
CASSLGFSYEQYF
TGTGCCAGCAGCTTGGGGTTTTCCTACGAGCAGTACTTC
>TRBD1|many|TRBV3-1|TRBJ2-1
CASSQAGTESYNEQFF
TGTGCCAGCAGCCAGGCCGGGACAGAATCCTACAATGAGCAGTTCTTC
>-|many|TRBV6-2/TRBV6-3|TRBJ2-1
CASLASEGEVSYNEQFF
TGTGCCTCTTTGGCATCCGAGGGGGAAGTCTCCTACAATGAGCAGTTCTTC
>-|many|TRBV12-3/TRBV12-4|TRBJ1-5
CASTARGGGNQPQHF
TGTGCCAGCACCGCCCGGGGGGGTGGCAATCAGCCCCAGCATTTT
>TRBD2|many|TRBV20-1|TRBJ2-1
CSVTSGSDNEQFF
TGCAGTGTAACTAGCGGGAGTGACAATGAGCAGTTCTTC
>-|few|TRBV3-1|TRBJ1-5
CASSQGIHSNQPQHF
TGTGCCAGCAGTCAGGGGATCCATAGCAATCAGCCCCAGCATTTT
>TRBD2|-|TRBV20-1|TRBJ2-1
CSARDGSGDYNEQFF
TGCAGTGCTAGAGATGGAAGCGGGGATTACAATGAGCAGTTCTTC
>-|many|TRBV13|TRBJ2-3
CASSGGIFTDTQYF
TGTGCCAGCAGCGGCGGGATTTTCACAGATACGCAGTATTTT
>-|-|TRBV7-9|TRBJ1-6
CASSLMFDSPLHF
TGTGCCAGCAGCCTAATGTTTGATTCACCCCTCCACTTT
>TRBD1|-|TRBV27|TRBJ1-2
CASREQGVYGYTF
TGTGCCAGCAGGGAACAGGGGGTGTATGGCTACACCTTC
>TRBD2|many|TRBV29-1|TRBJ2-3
CSVEALRGADTQYF
TGCAGCGTTGAAGCACTTCGGGGGGCAGATACGCAGTATTTT
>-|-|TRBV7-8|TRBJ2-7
CASSPSQGIHEQYF
TGTGCCAGCAGCCCCTCCCAAGGGATCCACGAGCAGTACTTC
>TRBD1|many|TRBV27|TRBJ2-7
CASTHTGQPYEQYF
TGTGCCAGCACCCACACGGGACAGCCCTACGAGCAGTACTTC
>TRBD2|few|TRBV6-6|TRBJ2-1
CASSYRLAAPNPYNEQFF
TGTGCCAGCAGTTACAGACTAGCGGCACCCAACCCCTACAATGAGCAGTTCTTC
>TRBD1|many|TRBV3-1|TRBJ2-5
CASSQDLTGEETQYF
TGTGCCAGCAGCCAAGATCTGACAGGGGAAGAGACCCAGTACTTC
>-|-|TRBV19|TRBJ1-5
CASSIDPYHGGGNQPQHF
TGTGCCAGTAGTATAGATCCCTACCACGGGGGTGGCAATCAGCCCCAGCATTTT
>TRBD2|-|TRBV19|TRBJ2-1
CASSPSGMYNEQFF
TGTGCCAGTAGTCCTAGCGGGATGTACAATGAGCAGTTCTTC
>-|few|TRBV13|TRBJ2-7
CASSYHREAYEQYF
TGTGCCAGCAGCTACCACAGGGAAGCCTACGAGCAGTACTTC
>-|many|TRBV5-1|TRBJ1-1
CASSTLPTNTEAFF
TGCGCCAGCAGCACCCTCCCAACGAACACTGAAGCTTTCTTT
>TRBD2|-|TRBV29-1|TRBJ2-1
CSVWGLAGLDEQFF
TGCAGCGTTTGGGGACTAGCGGGCCTGGATGAGCAGTTCTTC
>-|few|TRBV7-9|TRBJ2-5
CASSGGLRQETQYF
TGTGCCAGCAGCGGAGGGCTACGCCAAGAGACCCAGTACTTC
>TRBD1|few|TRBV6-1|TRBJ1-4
CASSASHGQGNLIEEKLFF
TGTGCCAGCAGTGCCTCCCACGGACAGGGAAACCTCATAGAGGAAAAACTGTTTTTT
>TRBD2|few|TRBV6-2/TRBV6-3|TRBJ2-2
CASSLAGGYGELFF
TGTGCCAGCAGTTTAGCGGGAGGATACGGGGAGCTGTTTTTT
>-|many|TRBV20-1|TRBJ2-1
CSARIASSYNEQFF
TGCAGTGCTAGGATAGCGAGCTCCTACAATGAGCAGTTCTTC
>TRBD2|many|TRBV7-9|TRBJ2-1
CASSLVAGDEQFF
TGTGCCAGCAGCTTAGTGGCGGGAGACGAGCAGTTCTTC
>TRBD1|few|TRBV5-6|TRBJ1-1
CASSFGTGRTEAFF
TGTGCCAGCAGCTTCGGGACAGGGCGGACTGAAGCTTTCTTT
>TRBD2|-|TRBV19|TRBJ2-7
CASSMASGLRYHEQYF
TGTGCCAGTAGTATGGCATCGGGACTACGGTACCACGAGCAGTACTTC
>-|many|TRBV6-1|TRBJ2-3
CASSELAQDTQYF
TGTGCCAGCAGTGAACTAGCTCAAGATACGCAGTATTTT